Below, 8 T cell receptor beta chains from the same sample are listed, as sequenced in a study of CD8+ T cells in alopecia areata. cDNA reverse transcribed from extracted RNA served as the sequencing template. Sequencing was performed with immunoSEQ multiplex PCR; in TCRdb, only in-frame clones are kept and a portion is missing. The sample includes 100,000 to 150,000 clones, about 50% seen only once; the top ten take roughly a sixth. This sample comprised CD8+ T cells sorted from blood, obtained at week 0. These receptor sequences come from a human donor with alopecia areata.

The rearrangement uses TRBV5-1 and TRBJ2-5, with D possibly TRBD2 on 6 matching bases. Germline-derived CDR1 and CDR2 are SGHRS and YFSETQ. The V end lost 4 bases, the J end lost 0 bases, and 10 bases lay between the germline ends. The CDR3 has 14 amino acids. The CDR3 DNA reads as TGCGCCAGCAGCCAGGAGGGGTACCAAGAGACCCAGTACTTC. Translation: CASSQEGYQETQYF.

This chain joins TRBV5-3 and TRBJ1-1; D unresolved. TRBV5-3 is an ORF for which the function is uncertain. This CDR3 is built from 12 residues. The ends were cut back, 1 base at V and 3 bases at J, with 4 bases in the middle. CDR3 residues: CARSLFHTEAFF. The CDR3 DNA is TGTGCCAGAAGCTTGTTCCACACTGAAGCTTTCTTT.

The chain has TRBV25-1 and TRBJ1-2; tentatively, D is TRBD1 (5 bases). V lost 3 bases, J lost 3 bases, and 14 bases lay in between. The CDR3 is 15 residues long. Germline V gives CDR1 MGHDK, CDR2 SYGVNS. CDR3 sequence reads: CASSDPRDEDYGYTF. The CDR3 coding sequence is TGTGCCAGCAGTGATCCCCGGGACGAGGACTATGGCTACACCTTC.

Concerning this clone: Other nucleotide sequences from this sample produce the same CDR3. The CDR3 bases are TGCGCCAGCAGCCAAGTTTCTAGCGGGGACAATGAGCAGTTCTTC. Its protein is CASSQVSSGDNEQFF. This chain connects TRBV4-3 to TRBJ2-1, with 9 positions matching TRBD2. The CDR3 length is 15 residues. Germline V gene lookup returns CDR1 LGHNA and CDR2 YSLEER. J was trimmed by 5 bases and V by 1 base; bases with no gene match: 3.

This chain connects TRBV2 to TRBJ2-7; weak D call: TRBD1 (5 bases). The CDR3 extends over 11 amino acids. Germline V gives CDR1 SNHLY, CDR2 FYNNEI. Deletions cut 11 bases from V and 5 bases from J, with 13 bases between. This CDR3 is CAASAGNEQYF. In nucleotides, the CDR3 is TGTGCCGCGTCTGCAGGGAACGAGCAGTACTTC.

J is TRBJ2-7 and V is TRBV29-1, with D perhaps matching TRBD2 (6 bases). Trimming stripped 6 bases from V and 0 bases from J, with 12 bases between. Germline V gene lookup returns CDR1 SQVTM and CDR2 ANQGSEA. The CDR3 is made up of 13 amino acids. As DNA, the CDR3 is TGCAGCGTGCTCCAGACTAGCTCCTACGAGCAGTACTTC. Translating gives CSVLQTSSYEQYF.

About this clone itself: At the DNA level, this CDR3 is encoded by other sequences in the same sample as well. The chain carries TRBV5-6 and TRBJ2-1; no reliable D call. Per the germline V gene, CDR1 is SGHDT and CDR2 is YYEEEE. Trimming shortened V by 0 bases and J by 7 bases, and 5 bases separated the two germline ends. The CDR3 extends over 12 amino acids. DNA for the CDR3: TGTGCCAGCAGCTTGGGTGATAATGAGCAGTTCTTC. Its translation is CASSLGDNEQFF.

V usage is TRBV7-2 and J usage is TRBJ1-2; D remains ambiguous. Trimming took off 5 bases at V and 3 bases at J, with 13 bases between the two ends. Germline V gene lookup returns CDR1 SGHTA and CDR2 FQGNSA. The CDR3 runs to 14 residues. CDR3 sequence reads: CASSLDQRDYGYTF. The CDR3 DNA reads TGTGCCAGCAGCCTGGACCAGCGGGACTATGGCTACACCTTC.